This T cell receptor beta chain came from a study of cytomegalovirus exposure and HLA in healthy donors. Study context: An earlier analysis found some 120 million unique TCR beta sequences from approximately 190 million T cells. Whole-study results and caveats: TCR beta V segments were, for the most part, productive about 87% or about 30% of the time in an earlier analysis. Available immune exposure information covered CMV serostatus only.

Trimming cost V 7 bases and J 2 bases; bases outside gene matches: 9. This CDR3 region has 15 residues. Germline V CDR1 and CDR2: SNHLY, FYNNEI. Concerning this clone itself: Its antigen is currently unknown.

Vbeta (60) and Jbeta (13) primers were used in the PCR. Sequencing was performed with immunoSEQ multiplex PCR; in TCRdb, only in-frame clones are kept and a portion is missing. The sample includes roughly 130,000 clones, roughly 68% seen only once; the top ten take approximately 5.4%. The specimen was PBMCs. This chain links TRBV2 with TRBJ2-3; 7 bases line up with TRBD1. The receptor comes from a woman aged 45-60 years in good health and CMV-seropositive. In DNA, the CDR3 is TGTGCCAGCACCCAGATAGGGGGCACCACAGATACGCAGTATTTT. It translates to CASTQIGGTTDTQYF.